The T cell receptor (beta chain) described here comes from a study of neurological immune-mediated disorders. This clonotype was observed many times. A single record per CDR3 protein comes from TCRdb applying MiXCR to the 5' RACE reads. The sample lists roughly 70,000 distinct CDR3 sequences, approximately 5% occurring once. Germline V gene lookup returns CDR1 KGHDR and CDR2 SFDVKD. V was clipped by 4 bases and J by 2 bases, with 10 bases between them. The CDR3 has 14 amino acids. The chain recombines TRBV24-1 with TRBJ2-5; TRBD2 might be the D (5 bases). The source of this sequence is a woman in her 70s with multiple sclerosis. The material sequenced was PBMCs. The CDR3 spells CATSDNGIQETQYF. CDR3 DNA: TGTGCCACCAGTGACAACGGGATTCAAGAGACCCAGTACTTC.